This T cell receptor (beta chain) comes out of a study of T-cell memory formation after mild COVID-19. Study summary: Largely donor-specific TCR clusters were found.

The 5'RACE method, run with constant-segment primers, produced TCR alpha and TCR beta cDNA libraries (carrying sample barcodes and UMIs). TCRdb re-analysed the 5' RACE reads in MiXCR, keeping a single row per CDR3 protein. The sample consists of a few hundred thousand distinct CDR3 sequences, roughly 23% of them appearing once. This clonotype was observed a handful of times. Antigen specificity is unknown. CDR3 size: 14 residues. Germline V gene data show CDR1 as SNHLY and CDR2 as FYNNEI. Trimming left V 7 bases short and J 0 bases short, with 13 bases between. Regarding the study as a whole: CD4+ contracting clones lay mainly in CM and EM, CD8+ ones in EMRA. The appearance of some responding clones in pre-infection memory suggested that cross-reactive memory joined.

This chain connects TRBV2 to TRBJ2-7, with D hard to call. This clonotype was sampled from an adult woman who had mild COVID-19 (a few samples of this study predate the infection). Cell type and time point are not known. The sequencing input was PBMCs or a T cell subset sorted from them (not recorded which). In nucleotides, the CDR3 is TGTGCCAGCATCGAGACGGAGAGCTCCTACGAGCAGTACTTC. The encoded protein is CASIETESSYEQYF.